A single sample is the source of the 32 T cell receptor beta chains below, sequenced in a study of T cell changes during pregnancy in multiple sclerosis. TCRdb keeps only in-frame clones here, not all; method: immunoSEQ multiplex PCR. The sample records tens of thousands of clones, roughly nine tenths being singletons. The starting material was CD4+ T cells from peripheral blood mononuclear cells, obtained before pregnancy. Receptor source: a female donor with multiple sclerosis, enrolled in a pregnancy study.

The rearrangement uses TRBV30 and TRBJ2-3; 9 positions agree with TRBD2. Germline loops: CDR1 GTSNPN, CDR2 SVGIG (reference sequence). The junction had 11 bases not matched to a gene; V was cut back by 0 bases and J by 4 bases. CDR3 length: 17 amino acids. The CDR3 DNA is TGTGCCTGGAGTGTAGGGGTGCTAGCGGGGACGGCAGATACGCAGTATTTT. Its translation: CAWSVGVLAGTADTQYF.

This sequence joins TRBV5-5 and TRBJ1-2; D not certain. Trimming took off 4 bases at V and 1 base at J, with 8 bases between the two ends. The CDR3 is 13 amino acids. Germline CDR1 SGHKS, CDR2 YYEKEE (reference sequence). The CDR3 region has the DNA TGTGCCAGCAGCCCCGACTTTAACTATGGCTACACCTTC. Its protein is CASSPDFNYGYTF.

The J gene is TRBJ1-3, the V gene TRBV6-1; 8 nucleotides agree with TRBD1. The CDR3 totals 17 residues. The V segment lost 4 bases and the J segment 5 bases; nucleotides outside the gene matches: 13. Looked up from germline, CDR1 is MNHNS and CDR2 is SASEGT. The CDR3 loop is CASSARELRTGRNTIYF. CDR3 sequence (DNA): TGTGCCAGCAGTGCAAGGGAATTGAGGACAGGGCGAAACACCATATATTTT.

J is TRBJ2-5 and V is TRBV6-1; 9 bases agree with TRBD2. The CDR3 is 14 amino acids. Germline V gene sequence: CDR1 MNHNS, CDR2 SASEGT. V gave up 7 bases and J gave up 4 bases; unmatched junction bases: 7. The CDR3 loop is CASTRGREGETQYF. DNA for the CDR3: TGTGCCAGCACCCGGGGGCGGGAGGGAGAGACCCAGTACTTC.

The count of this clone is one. CDR3: CASSDRGAGELFF. As DNA, the CDR3 is TGTGCCAGCAGTGACAGGGGTGCCGGGGAGCTGTTTTTT. V usage is TRBV6-4 and J usage is TRBJ2-2, with D perhaps TRBD1 (5 bases). In germline, CDR1 is MRHNA, CDR2 SNTAGT. Trimming took 2 bases from V and 6 from J, leaving 7 bases between them. The CDR3 consists of 13 residues.

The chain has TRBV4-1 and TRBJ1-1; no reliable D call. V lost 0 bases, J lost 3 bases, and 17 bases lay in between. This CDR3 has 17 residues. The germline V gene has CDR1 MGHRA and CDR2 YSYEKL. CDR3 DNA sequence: TGCGCCAGCAGCCAAGAAGTGGGCCTATCCGTCGACACTGAAGCTTTCTTT. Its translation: CASSQEVGLSVDTEAFF.

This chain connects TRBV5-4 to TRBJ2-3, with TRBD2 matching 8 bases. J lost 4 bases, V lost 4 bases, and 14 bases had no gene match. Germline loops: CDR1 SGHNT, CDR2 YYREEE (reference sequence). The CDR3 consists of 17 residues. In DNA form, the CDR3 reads TGTGCCAGCAGCCTCCCCCGTCCGGGAGGGGGGGCAGATACGCAGTATTTT. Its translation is CASSLPRPGGGADTQYF.

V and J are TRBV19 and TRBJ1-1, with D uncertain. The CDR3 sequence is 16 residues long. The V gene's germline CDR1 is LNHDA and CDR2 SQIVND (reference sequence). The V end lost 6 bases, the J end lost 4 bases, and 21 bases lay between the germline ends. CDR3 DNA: TGTGCCAGTAGGCCCTGGCTCTATCGGGAAGGCACTGAAGCTTTCTTT. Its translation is CASRPWLYREGTEAFF.

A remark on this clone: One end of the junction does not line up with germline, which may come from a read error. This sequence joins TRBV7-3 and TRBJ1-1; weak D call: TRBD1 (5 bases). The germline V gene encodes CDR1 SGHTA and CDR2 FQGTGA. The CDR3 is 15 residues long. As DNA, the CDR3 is TGTGCCAGCAGACAGGAGCTTTTACTGAACGCTGAAGCTTTCTTT. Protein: CASRQELLLNAEAFF.

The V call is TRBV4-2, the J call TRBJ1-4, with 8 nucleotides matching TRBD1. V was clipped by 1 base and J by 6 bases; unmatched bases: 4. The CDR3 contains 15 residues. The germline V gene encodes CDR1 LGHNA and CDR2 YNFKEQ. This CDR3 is CASSQAQGGDEKLFF. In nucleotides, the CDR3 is TGTGCCAGCAGCCAAGCACAGGGGGGCGATGAAAAACTGTTTTTT.

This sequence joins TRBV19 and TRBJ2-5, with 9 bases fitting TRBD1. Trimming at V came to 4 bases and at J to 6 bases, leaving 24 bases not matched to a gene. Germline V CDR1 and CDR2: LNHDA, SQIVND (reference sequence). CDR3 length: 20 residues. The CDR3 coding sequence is TGTGCCAGTAGTAAAAGGGGGAAGGTCCACTCGACAGGGGGTGGAAAGACCCAGTACTTC. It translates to CASSKRGKVHSTGGGKTQYF.

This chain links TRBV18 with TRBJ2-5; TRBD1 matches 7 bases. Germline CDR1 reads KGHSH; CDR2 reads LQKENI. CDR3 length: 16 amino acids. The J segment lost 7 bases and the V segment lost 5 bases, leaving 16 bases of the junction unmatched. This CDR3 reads CASSSTTGSSGRTQYF. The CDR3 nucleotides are TGTGCCAGCTCATCGACGACAGGGTCCTCCGGTCGGACCCAGTACTTC. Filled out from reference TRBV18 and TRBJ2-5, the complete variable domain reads NAGVMQNPRHLVRRRGQEARLRCSPMKGHSHVYWYRQLPEEGLKFMVYLQKENIIDESGMPKERFSAEFPKEGPSILRIQQVVRGDSAAYFCASSSTTGSSGRTQYFGPGTRLLVL.

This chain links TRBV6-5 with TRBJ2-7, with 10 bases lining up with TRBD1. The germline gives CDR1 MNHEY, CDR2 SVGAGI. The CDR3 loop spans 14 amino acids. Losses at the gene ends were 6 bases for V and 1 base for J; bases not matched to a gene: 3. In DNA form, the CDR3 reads TGTGCCAGCAGATCGGACAGGGGGTCCTACGAGCAGTACTTC. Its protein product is CASRSDRGSYEQYF.

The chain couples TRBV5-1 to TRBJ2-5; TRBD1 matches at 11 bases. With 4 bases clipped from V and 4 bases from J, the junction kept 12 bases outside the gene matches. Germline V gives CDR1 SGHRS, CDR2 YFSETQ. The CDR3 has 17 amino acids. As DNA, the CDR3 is TGCGCCAGCAGCGGGGCCGGGACAGGGGGAGGAGGAGAGACCCAGTACTTC. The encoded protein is CASSGAGTGGGGETQYF. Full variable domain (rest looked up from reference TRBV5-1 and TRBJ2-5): KAGVTQTPRYLIKTRGQQVTLSCSPISGHRSVSWYQQTPGQGLQFLFEYFSETQRNKGNFPGRFSGRQFSNSRSEMNVSTLELGDSALYLCASSGAGTGGGGETQYFGPGTRLLVL.

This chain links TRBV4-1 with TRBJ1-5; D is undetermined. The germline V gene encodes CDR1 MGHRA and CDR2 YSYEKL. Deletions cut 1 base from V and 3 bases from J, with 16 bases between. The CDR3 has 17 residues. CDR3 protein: CASSQVWVAPNNQPQHF. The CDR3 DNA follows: TGCGCCAGCAGCCAAGTTTGGGTAGCCCCCAACAATCAGCCCCAGCATTTT.

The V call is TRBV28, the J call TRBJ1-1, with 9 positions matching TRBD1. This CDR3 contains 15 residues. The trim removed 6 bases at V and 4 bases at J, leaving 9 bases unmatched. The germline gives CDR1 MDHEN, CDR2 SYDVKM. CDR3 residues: CASRGGQGPATEAFF. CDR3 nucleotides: TGTGCCAGCAGGGGGGGACAGGGCCCGGCCACTGAAGCTTTCTTT.

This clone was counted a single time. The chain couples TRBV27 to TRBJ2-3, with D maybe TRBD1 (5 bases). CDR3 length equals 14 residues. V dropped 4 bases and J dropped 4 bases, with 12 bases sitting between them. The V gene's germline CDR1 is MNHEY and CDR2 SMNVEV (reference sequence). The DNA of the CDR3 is TGTGCCAGCAGTTACGGCCAAGGGGCAGATACGCAGTATTTT. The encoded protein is CASSYGQGADTQYF.

The chain's CDR3 is CASRLDSSSGNTIYF. CDR3 DNA sequence: TGTGCCAGCAGGCTGGACAGTAGCTCTGGAAACACCATATATTTT. The J gene is TRBJ1-3, the V gene TRBV6-1; D may be TRBD1 (6 bases). Per germline, CDR1 MNHNS and CDR2 SASEGT. This CDR3 is 15 amino acids long. The V gene lost 6 bases and the J gene lost 0 bases, with 12 bases spanning the gap.

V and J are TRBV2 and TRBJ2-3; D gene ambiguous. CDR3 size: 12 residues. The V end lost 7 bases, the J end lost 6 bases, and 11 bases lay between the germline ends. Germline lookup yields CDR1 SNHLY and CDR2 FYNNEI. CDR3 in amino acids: CASNPGRDTQYF. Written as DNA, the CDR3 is TGTGCCAGCAACCCCGGTCGGGATACGCAGTATTTT.

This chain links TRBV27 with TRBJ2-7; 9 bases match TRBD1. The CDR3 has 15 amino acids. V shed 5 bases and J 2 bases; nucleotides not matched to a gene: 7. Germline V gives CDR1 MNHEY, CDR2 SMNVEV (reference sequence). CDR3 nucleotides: TGTGCCAGCAGTCTACCGGGACAGGGAACCTACGAGCAGTACTTC. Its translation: CASSLPGQGTYEQYF.

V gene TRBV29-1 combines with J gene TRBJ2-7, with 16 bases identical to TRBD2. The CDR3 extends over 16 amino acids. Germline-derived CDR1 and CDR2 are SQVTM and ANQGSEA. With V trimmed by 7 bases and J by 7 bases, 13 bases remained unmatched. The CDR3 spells CSATGTSGRAGREQYF. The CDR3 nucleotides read TGCAGCGCAACCGGGACTAGCGGGAGGGCCGGTAGGGAGCAGTACTTC.

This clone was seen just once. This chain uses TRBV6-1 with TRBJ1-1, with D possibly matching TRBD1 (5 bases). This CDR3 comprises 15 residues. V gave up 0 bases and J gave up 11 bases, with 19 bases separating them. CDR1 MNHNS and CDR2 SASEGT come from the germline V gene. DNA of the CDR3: TGTGCCAGCAGTGAAGCCCCCCCGCAGGGCTGGACGGCTTTCTTT. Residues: CASSEAPPQGWTAFF.

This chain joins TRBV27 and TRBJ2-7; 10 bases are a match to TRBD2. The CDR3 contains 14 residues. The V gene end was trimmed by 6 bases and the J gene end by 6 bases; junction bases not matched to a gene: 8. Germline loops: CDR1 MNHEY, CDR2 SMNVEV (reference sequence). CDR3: CASSASGRAGEQYF. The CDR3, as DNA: TGTGCCAGCAGCGCAAGCGGGAGGGCGGGCGAGCAGTACTTC.

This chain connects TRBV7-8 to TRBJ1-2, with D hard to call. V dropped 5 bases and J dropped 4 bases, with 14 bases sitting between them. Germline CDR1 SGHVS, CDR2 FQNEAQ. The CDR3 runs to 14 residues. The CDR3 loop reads CASSVLTDTYGYTF. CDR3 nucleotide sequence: TGTGCCAGCAGCGTTTTAACAGACACCTATGGCTACACCTTC. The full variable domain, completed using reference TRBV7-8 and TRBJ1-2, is GAGVSQSPRYKVAKRGQDVALRCDPISGHVSLFWYQQALGQGPEFLTYFQNEAQLDKSGLPSDRFFAERPEGSVSTLKIQRTQQEDSAVYLCASSVLTDTYGYTFGSGTRLTVV.

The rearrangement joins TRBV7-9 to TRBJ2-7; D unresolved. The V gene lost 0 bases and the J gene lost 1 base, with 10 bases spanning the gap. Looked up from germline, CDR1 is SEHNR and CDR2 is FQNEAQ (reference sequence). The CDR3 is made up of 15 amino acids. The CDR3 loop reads CASSLAPRPSYEQYF. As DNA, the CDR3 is TGTGCCAGCAGCTTAGCTCCGAGGCCTTCCTACGAGCAGTACTTC.

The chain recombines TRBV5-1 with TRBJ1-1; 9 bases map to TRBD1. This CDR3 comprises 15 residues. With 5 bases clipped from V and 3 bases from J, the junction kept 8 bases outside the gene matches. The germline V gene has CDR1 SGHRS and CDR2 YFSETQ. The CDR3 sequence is CASRLQGARDTEAFF. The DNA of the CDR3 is TGCGCCAGCAGATTACAGGGGGCGCGGGACACTGAAGCTTTCTTT.

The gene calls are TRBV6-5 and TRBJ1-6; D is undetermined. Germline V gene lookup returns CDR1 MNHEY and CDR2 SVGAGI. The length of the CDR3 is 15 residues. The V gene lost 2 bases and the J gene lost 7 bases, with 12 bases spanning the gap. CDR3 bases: TGTGCCAGCAGTTACGGCCGGGGAGGGAATTCACCCCTCCACTTT. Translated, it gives CASSYGRGGNSPLHF.

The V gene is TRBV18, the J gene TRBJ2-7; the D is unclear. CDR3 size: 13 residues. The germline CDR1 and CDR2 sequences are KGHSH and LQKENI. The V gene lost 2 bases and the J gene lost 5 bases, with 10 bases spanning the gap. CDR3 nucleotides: TGTGCCAGCTCACCAAATTCTTCCGACGAGCAGTACTTC. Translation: CASSPNSSDEQYF.

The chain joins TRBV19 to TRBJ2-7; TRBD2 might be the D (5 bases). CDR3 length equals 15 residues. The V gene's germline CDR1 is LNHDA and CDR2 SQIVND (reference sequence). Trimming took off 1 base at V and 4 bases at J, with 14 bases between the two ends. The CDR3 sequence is CASSIGRRADYEQYF. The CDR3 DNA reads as TGTGCCAGTAGTATAGGGCGGCGGGCGGATTACGAGCAGTACTTC.

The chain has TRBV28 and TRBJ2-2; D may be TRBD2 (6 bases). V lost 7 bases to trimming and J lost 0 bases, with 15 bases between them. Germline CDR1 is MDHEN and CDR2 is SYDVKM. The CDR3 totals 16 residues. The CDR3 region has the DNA TGTGCCAGCACCGACTTGAGACTAGCGAACACCGGGGAGCTGTTTTTT. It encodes CASTDLRLANTGELFF.

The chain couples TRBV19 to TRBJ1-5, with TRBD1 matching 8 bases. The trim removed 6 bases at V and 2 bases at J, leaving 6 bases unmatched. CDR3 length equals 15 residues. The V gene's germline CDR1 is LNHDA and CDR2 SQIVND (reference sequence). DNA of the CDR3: TGTGCCAGTAGGTGGACAGGGCGCGGCAATCAGCCCCAGCATTTT. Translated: CASRWTGRGNQPQHF.

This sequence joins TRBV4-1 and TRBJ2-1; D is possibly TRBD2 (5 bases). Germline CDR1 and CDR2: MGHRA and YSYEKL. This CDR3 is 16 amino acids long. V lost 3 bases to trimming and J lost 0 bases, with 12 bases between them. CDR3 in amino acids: CASSHPGKSSYNEQFF. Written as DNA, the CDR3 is TGCGCCAGCAGCCACCCCGGGAAGAGCTCCTACAATGAGCAGTTCTTC.